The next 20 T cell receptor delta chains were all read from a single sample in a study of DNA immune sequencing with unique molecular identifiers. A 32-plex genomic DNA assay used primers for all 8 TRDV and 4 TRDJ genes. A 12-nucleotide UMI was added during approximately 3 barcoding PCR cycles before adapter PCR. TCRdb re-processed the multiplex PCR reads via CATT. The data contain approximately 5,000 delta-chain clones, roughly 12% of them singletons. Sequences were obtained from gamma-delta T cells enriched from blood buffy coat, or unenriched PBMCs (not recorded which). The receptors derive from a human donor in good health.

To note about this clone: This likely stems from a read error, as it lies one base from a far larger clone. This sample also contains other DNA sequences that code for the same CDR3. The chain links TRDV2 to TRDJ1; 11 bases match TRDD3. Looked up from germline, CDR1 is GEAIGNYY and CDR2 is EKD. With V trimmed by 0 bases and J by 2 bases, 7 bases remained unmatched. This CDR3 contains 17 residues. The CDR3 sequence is CACDTVGGYAGTDKLIF. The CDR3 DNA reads TGTGCCTGTGACACCGTTGGGGGATACGCAGGGACCGATAAACTCATCTTT.

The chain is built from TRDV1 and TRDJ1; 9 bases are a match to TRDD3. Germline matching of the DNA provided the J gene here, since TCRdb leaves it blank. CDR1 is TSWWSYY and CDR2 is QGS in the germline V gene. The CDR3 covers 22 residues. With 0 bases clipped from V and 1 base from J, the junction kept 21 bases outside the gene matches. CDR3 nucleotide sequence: TGTGCTCTTGGGGAACTTCCCCCCCTTCCTTTCAAGGGGGATACAGGCACCGATAAACTCATCTTT. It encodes CALGELPPLPFKGDTGTDKLIF.

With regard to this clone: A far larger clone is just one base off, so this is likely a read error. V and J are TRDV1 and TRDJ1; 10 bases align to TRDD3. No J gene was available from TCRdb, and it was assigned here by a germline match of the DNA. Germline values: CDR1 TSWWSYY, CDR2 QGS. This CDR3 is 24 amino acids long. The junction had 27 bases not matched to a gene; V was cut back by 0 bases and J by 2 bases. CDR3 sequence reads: CALGELGPTGRVLGDAGRTDKLIF. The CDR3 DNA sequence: TGTGCTCTTGGGGAACTAGGTCCTACGGGTCGCGTACTGGGGGATGCGGGGAGAACCGATAAACTCATCTTT.

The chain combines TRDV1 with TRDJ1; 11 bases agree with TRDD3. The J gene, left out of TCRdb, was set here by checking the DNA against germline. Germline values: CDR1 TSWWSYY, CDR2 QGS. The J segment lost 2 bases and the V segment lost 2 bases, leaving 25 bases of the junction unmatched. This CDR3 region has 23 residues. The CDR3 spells CALGESSAPTMGDTDRGTDKLIF. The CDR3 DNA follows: TGTGCTCTTGGGGAATCGTCGGCTCCTACAATGGGGGATACGGATCGGGGTACCGATAAACTCATCTTT.

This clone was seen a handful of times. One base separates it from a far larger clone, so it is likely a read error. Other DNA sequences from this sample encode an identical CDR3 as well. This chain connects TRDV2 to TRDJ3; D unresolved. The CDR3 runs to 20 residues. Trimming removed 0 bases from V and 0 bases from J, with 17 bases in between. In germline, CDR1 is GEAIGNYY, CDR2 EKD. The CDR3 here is CACDTLGTTNGSWDTRQMFF. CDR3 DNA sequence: TGTGCCTGTGACACCTTGGGTACCACGAACGGCTCCTGGGACACCCGACAGATGTTTTTC.

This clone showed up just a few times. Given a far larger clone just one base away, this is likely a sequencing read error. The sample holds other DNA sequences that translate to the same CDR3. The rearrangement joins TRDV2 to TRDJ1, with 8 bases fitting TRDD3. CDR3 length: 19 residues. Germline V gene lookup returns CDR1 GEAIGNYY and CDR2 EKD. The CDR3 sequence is CACDTLTGGPLLYTDKLIF. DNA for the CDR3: TGTGCCTGTGACACGCTAACTGGGGGCCCTTTGTTGTACACCGACAAACTCATCTTT.

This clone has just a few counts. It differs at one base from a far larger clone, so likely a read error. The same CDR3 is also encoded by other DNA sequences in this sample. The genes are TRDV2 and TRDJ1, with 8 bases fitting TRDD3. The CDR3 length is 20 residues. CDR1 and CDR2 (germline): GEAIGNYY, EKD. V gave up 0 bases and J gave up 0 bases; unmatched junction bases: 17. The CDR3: CACDTYGLSGYGPNTDKLIF. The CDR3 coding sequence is TGTGCCTGTGACACCTACGGTTTATCGGGATACGGGCCCAACACCGATAAACTCATCTTT.

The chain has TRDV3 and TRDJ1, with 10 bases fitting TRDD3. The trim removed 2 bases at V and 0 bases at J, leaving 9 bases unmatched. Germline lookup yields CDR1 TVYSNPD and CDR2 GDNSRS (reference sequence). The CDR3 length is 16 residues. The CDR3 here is CAFHLVTGGYTDKLIF. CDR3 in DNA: TGTGCCTTTCATCTCGTTACTGGGGGATACACCGATAAACTCATCTTT.

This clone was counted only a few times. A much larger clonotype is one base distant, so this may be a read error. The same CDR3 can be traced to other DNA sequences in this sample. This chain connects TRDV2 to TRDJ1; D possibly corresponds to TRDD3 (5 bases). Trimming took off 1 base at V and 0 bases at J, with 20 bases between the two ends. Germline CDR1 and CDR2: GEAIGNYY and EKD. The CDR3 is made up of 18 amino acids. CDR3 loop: CACDTLRRLGDYTDKLIF. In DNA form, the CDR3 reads TGTGCCTGTGACACTCTACGGCGACTAGGGGACTACACCGATAAACTCATCTTT.

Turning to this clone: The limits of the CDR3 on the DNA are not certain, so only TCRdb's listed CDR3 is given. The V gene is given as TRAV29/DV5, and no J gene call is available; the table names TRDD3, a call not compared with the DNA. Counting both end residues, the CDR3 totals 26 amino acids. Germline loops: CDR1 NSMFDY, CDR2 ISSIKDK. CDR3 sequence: CSVLLCSKGGHLSTGGLEALTAQLFF.

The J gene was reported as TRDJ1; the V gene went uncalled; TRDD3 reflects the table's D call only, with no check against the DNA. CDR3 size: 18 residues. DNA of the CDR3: TGTGCTCTTGGGGAATTGGGGGTATGGACTCGGAACACCGATAAACTCATCTTT. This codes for CALGELGVWTRNTDKLIF.

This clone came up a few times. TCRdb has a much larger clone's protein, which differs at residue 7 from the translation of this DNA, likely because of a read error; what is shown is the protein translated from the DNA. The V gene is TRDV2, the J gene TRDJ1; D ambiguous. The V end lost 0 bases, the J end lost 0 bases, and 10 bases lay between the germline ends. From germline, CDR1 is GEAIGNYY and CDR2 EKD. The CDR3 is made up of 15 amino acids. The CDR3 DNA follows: TGTGCCTGTGACACCGTAGTGGGAAACACCGATAAACTCATCTTT. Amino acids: CACDTVVGNTDKLIF.

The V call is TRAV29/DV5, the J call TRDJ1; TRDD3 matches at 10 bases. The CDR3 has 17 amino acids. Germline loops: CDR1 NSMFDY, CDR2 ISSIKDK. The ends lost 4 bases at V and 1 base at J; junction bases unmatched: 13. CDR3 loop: CAALNLLGDTLTDKLIF. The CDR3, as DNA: TGTGCAGCATTGAACTTATTGGGGGATACCCTCACCGATAAACTCATCTTT.

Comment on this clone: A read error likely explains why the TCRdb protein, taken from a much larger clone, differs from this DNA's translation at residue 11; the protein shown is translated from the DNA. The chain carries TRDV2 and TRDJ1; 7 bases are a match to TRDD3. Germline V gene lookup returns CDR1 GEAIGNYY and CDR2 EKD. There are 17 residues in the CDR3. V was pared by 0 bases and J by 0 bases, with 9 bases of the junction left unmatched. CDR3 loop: CACDTLVLGEYTDKLIF. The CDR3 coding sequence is TGTGCCTGTGACACCCTCGTGTTGGGGGAGTACACCGATAAACTCATCTTT.

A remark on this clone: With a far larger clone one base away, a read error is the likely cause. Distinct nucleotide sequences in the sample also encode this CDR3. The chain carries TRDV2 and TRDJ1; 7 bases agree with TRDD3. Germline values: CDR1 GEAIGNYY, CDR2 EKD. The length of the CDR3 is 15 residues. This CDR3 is CACDLLGTDTDKLIF. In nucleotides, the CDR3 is TGCGCCTGTGACCTACTGGGGACAGACACCGATAAACTCATCTTT.

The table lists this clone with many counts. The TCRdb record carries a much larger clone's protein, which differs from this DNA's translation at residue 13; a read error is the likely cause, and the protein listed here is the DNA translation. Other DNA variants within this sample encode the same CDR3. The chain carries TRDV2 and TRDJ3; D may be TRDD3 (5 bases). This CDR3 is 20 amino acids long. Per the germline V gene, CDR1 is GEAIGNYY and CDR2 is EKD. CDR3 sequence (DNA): TGTGCCTGTGACACCTTGGGGACCACGAACGGCTCCCGGGACACCCGACAGATGTTTTTC. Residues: CACDTLGTTNGSRDTRQMFF.

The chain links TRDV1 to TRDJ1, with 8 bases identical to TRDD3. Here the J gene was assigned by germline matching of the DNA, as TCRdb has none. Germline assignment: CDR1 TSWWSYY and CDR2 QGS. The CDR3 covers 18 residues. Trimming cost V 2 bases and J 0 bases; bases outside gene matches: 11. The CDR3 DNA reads TGTGCTCTTGGGGAATACCTGGGGATACCACCGTACACCGATAAACTCATCTTT. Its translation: CALGEYLGIPPYTDKLIF.

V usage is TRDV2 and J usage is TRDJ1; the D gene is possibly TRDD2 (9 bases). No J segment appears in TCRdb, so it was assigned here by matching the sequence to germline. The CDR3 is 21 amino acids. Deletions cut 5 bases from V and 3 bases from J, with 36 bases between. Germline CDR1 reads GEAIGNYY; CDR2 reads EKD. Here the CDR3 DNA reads TGTGCCTGTGCGGCCCTTCCTACGACGCCTGCTGGGGATACAAAGTCCGATAAACTCATCTTT. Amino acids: CACAALPTTPAGDTKSDKLIF.

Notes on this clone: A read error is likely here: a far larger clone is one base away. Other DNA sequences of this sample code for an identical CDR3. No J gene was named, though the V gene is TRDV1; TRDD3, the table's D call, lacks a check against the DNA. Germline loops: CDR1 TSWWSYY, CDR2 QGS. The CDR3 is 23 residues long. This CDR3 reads CALGDLPRTSYVRGGTYTDKLIF. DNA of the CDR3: TGTGCTCTTGGGGACCTACCAAGGACTTCCTACGTCCGGGGGGGGACGTACACCGATAAACTCATCTTC.

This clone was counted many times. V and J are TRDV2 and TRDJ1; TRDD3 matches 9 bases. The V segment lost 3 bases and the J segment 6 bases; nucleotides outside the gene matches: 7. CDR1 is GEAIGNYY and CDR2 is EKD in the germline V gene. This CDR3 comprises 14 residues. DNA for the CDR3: TGTGCCTGTGACCCCTTACTGGGGGAGCATAAACTCATCTTT. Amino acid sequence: CACDPLLGEHKLIF.